Listed below are T cell receptor beta chains from one sample, sequenced in a study of blood T cell repertoires in COVID-19. Sequenced by immunoSEQ multiplex PCR; TCRdb stores in-frame clones only, minus some. The repertoire has under 300,000 clones, 86% of them found once; the top ten carry about 12%. Sequencing used peripheral blood. All receptors derive from a woman aged 70-85 years with COVID-19, enrolled during active disease. Both conserved end residues are part of each CDR3. A D gene is named only where the DNA matches it firmly. Rows may omit the clone size; those that give it use once, few, many or a size class.

clone size | J gene | V gene | D gene | CDR3 DNA | CDR3 protein
NA | TRBJ2-5 | TRBV15 | TRBD2 | TGTGCCACCGCGGGGGGATTTCAAGAGACCCAGTACTTC | CATAGGFQETQYF
NA | TRBJ2-3 | TRBV7-3 | TRBD2 | TGTGCCAGCAGCTATGCTAGCGGGGGGACCACAGATACGCAGTATTTT | CASSYASGGTTDTQYF
NA | TRBJ2-3 | TRBV9 | TRBD1 | TGTGCCAGCAGCGTAGCCGGACAGGGAAACACAGATACGCAGTATTTT | CASSVAGQGNTDTQYF
once | TRBJ2-5 | TRBV11-2 | TRBD1 | TGTGCCAGCAGCTCTCCGGGACAGGGGGGGGAGACCCAGTACTTC | CASSSPGQGGETQYF
few | TRBJ1-3 | TRBV7-8 | NA | TGTGCCAGCAGCCCATTTCGGCAGGGCGGCTCTGGAAACACCATATATTTT | CASSPFRQGGSGNTIYF
NA | TRBJ2-3 | TRBV11-2 | TRBD2 | TGTGCCAGCAGCTCAACTAGCGGGACGCAGTATTTT | CASSSTSGTQYF
NA | TRBJ2-1 | TRBV12-3/TRBV12-4 | NA | TGTGCCAGCAGTTTCGAGAGGAGACAGTTCTTC | CASSFERRQFF
NA | TRBJ1-6 | TRBV5-4 | NA | TGTGCCAGCAGCTTGGACGGGGATTCACCCCTCCACTTT | CASSLDGDSPLHF
NA | TRBJ1-1 | TRBV7-2 | TRBD1 | TGTGCCAGCAGCTTTAAATTACAGGGGGCGGTTGAAGCTTTCTTT | CASSFKLQGAVEAFF
NA | TRBJ2-3 | TRBV5-6 | TRBD2 | TGTGCCAGCAGCATTTTAGCGGGGAGCACAGATACGCAGTATTTT | CASSILAGSTDTQYF
NA | TRBJ2-1 | TRBV5-8 | TRBD2 | TGTGCCAGCAGTTTTGGACTAGCGGGCCGAACGGGGGATGAGCAGTTCTTC | CASSFGLAGRTGDEQFF
once | TRBJ1-1 | TRBV7-2 | TRBD1 | TGTGCCAGCAGCCCCTGGGAACAGGGGAGCGCTTTCTTT | CASSPWEQGSAFF
NA | TRBJ1-3 | TRBV3-1/TRBV3-2 | NA | TGTGCCAGCAGCCAAGTGGGGGGGACTGGAAACACCATATATTTT | CASSQVGGTGNTIYF
NA | TRBJ2-3 | TRBV28 | TRBD2 | TGTGCCAGCGGGTTAGCGGGGGAGGTCCTAGGGGATACGCAGTATTTT | CASGLAGEVLGDTQYF
once | TRBJ1-5 | TRBV23-1 | NA | TGCGCCAGCAGTCAATCTGCCAGGGGAAGCTCTCAGCCCCAGCATTTT | CASSQSARGSSQPQHF
NA | TRBJ2-1 | TRBV12-3/TRBV12-4 | TRBD2 | TGTGCCAGCAGTTTGCGCGGGGGGCAGTTCTTC | CASSLRGGQFF
NA | TRBJ2-1 | TRBV19 | NA | TGTGCCAGTAGTAGTCTGACGCAGGGTGATGAGCAGTTCTTC | CASSSLTQGDEQFF
NA | TRBJ1-6 | TRBV7-2 | NA | TGTGCCAGCAGCACCAGGACCGCCTCGGGGCCCCTCCACTTT | CASSTRTASGPLHF
NA | TRBJ1-2 | TRBV9 | NA | TGTGCCAGCAGCGACGGGGGTATTGGCTACACCTTC | CASSDGGIGYTF
NA | TRBJ2-1 | TRBV5-1 | TRBD2 | TGCGCCAGCAGCCCCCAACTAGCGGGGGATAACAATGAGCAGTTCTTC | CASSPQLAGDNNEQFF
NA | TRBJ1-4 | TRBV4-1 | NA | TGCGCCAGCAGCCAAGGGTGGGGCTTAAAACTGTTTTTT | CASSQGWGLKLFF
NA | TRBJ2-5 | TRBV9 | TRBD2 | TGTGCCAGCAGCGGTCCCGGGACTAGAGGAGAGACCCAGTACTTC | CASSGPGTRGETQYF
NA | TRBJ1-1 | TRBV7-2 | NA | TGTGCCAGCACCTTACAGCCGGGGAGGGGGAACACTGAAGCTTTCTTT | CASTLQPGRGNTEAFF
NA | TRBJ2-7 | TRBV30 | NA | TGTGCCCTCCGGGGGTCCCCAGGGGAGCAGTACTTC | CALRGSPGEQYF
NA | TRBJ1-5 | TRBV19 | TRBD1 | TGTGCCAGTAGTTATAGACAGGGCTCTAGCAATCAGCCCCAGCATTTT | CASSYRQGSSNQPQHF
once | TRBJ1-1 | TRBV5-1 | NA | TGCGCCAGCAGCTTGGGTTTGGGGCAGGCCGCTTTCTTT | CASSLGLGQAAFF
NA | TRBJ1-6 | TRBV5-1 | NA | TGCGCCAGCAGCGTCGACAGGCGCTCACCCCTCCACTTT | CASSVDRRSPLHF
NA | TRBJ1-5 | TRBV6-5 | TRBD1 | TGTGCCAGCAGGGGGACAGCATATAATCAGCCCCAGCATTTT | CASRGTAYNQPQHF
NA | TRBJ2-3 | TRBV28 | NA | TGTGCCAGCAGCTCGTGGGGGGTTAATACAGATACGCAGTATTTT | CASSSWGVNTDTQYF
NA | TRBJ2-3 | TRBV2 | NA | TGTGCCAGCAGTGCCGAAGTCCTAGCCCTCACAGATACGCAGTATTTT | CASSAEVLALTDTQYF
NA | TRBJ1-1 | TRBV21-1 | NA | TGTGCCAGCAGCAAATTTTCACAAAGGAACACTGAAGCTTTCTTT | CASSKFSQRNTEAFF
few | TRBJ1-1 | TRBV3-1/TRBV3-2 | TRBD1 | TGTGCCAGCAGGGGGCAGGACAGGGTCGCTTTCTTT | CASRGQDRVAFF
NA | TRBJ1-6 | TRBV27 | NA | TGTGCCAGCAGTCCAGTCAGGGACAATAATTCACCCCTCCACTTT | CASSPVRDNNSPLHF
NA | TRBJ1-2 | TRBV15 | NA | TGTGCCACCAGCAGAGATTTTGGCGGATCTCACTATGGCTACACCTTC | CATSRDFGGSHYGYTF
NA | TRBJ1-5 | TRBV3-1/TRBV3-2 | NA | TGTGCCAGCAGCCAACTGTTGGACACGGCCCAGCATTTT | CASSQLLDTAQHF
NA | TRBJ2-2 | TRBV4-1 | TRBD2 | TGCGCCAGCTGCCTTCGGGGGGGCACCGGGGAGCTGTTTTTT | CASCLRGGTGELFF
NA | TRBJ2-3 | TRBV5-1 | NA | TGCGCCAGCAGCTTGGGGATGAGGGTGTTAGATACGCAGTATTTT | CASSLGMRVLDTQYF
once | TRBJ1-1 | TRBV5-5 | NA | TGTGCCAGCAGCCTATGGACATCCCTCGGTGAAGCTTTCTTT | CASSLWTSLGEAFF
NA | TRBJ2-7 | TRBV5-8 | NA | TGTGCCAGCAGCCAACCTGGGCGGGGTGCCCGTGAGGACTTC | CASSQPGRGAREDF
NA | TRBJ1-4 | TRBV30 | TRBD1 | TGTGCCTGGCTTCACCCGGGACAGGGTGTAGAAAAACTGTTTTTT | CAWLHPGQGVEKLFF
NA | TRBJ2-5 | TRBV30 | TRBD1 | TGTGCCTGGAGTAAGGACAGGGAGGAGACCCAGTACTTC | CAWSKDREETQYF
NA | TRBJ1-1 | TRBV2 | NA | TGTGCCAGCAGTGAAACACAGCCCTCTCGAGCTTTCTTT | CASSETQPSRAFF
once | TRBJ1-2 | TRBV9 | TRBD1 | TGTGCCAGCAGCCCCGGGGACAGGGTGGGTGGCTACACCTTC | CASSPGDRVGGYTF
few | TRBJ2-2 | TRBV24-1 | TRBD2 | TGTGCCACCAGTGGTAGCGGGGGGGCTTACACCGGGGAGCTGTTTTTT | CATSGSGGAYTGELFF
NA | TRBJ1-2 | TRBV7-9 | TRBD1 | TGTGCCAGCAGCTTAACCGGAGGGGGCGGCTACACCTTC | CASSLTGGGGYTF